The T cell receptor beta chain under discussion was sequenced for a study of control samples from healthy donors and cancer patients. The method was immunoSEQ multiplex PCR; TCRdb's version includes in-frame clones alone and lacks a portion of them. The sample carries about 96,000 clones, approximately 95% recorded once. The CDR3 is 15 residues long. V was pared by 0 bases and J by 0 bases, with 8 bases between. In germline, CDR1 is MRHNA, CDR2 SNTAGT. The chain links TRBV6-4 to TRBJ1-2; D is uncertain. Sequenced input: blood. The receptor was derived from a man between 18 and 35 years old in good health. CDR3 sequence reads: CASSDSGNANYGYTF. CDR3 sequence (DNA): TGTGCCAGCAGTGACTCTGGGAATGCTAACTATGGCTACACCTTC.